The next 20 T cell receptor beta chains were all read from a single sample in a study of T cell repertoires in cytomegalovirus infection (dated by TCRdb to between 2018 and 2021). The listed sequencing device is Illumina HiSeq 1500. In TCRdb, the public reads were trimmed at Q25 with fastp and aligned with MiXCR, with productive beta chains retained. When rows share a CDR3 protein, they turn into one entry using the most common DNA and genes. This sample has about 320,000 distinct CDR3 sequences in its table, and 9.5% of those were observed once. The ten most abundant clones make up about 4.5% of the sample. The specimen sequenced was PBMCs. Every receptor here comes from a human donor in good health (CMV status not recorded). Some clones in this sample may be carry-over from other donors' samples.

The sample holds many counts of this clonotype. This chain links TRBV7-2 with TRBJ2-2; D may be TRBD2 (6 bases). The CDR3 length is 15 residues. V shed 3 bases and J shed 4 bases, with 12 bases lying between them. The germline V gene encodes CDR1 SGHTA and CDR2 FQGNSA. The CDR3 DNA follows: TGTGCCAGCAGCTTCGGGGGTGTACGCACCGGGGAGCTGTTTTTT. It specifies CASSFGGVRTGELFF. The complete variable domain, with remaining parts taken from reference TRBV7-2 and TRBJ2-2, reads GAGVSQSPSNKVTEKGKDVELRCDPISGHTALYWYRQSLGQGLEFLIYFQGNSAPDKSGLPSDRFSAERTGGSVSTLTIQRTQQEDSAVYLCASSFGGVRTGELFFGEGSRLTVL.

The chain has TRBV12-3 or TRBV12-4 and TRBJ1-6, with D maybe TRBD1 (5 bases). The V gene lost 5 bases and the J gene lost 10 bases, with 15 bases spanning the gap. The CDR3 is 14 amino acids. The CDR3 loop reads CASSPRRGNSPLHF. CDR3 DNA sequence: TGTGCCAGCAGTCCAAGGCGGGGGAACTCACCCCTCCACTTT.

The chain has TRBV27 and TRBJ1-4; D gene uncertain. Germline CDR1 is MNHEY and CDR2 is SMNVEV (reference sequence). Trimming cost V 5 bases and J 4 bases, with 11 bases left between them. There are 14 residues in the CDR3. The CDR3 DNA reads as TGTGCCAGCAGTACCTCCGGGAGTAATGAAAAACTGTTTTTT. Translated, it gives CASSTSGSNEKLFF.

This clonotype showed up just a few times. The V call is TRBV29-1, the J call TRBJ2-7; D might be TRBD1 (5 bases). From germline, CDR1 is SQVTM and CDR2 ANQGSEA. This CDR3 comprises 12 residues. V was clipped by 3 bases and J by 5 bases, with 11 bases between them. This CDR3 is CSVDQGLNEQYF. In DNA, the CDR3 is TGCAGCGTTGATCAGGGTCTCAACGAGCAGTACTTC.

This clonotype appeared many times. This chain connects TRBV12-3 or TRBV12-4 to TRBJ1-2; D is undetermined. CDR3 length: 13 residues. Trimming removed 5 bases at V and 14 bases at J, with 21 bases between. CDR3 in amino acids: CASSPAGPSAGTF. In nucleotides, the CDR3 is TGTGCCAGCAGTCCAGCCGGGCCGAGCGCTGGAACCTTC.

Regarding this clonotype: Possible read error: a much larger clone is one base away. The CDR3, as DNA: TGTGCCAGCAGCCAGCAACAGGGGAAAGAGCAGTTCTTC. As protein: CASSQQQGKEQFF. This rearrangement joins TRBV7-8 to TRBJ2-1, with 7 bases that match TRBD1. Per germline, CDR1 SGHVS and CDR2 FQNEAQ. The CDR3 runs to 13 residues. Germline trimming cut 5 bases from V and 10 bases from J; bases unmatched to any gene: 8.

This clonotype was found many times. The chain employs TRBV11-3 and TRBJ2-1, with 13 nucleotides matching TRBD2. The V gene's germline CDR1 is SGHNT and CDR2 YENEEA. V trimming: 4 bases; J trimming: 5 bases; junction bases outside the gene matches: 2. This CDR3 is 15 amino acids long. The CDR3 coding sequence is TGTGCCAGCAGCTCCGGACTAGCGGGAGACAATGAGCAGTTCTTC. This translates into CASSSGLAGDNEQFF. Using reference TRBV11-3 and TRBJ2-1 for the parts outside the CDR3, the full variable domain is EAGVVQSPRYKIIEKKQPVAFWCNPISGHNTLYWYLQNLGQGPELLIRYENEEAVDDSQLPKDRFSAERLKGVDSTLKIQPAELGDSAVYLCASSSGLAGDNEQFFGPGTRLTVL.

A remark on this clonotype: A read error may be the cause here, since a much bigger clone is one base away. The genes are TRBV6-5 and TRBJ1-3, with D uncertain. Germline CDR1 reads MNHEY; CDR2 reads SVGAGI. The CDR3 contains 16 residues. The CDR3 sequence is CASSFTVLSSGITIYF. The CDR3 nucleotides are TGTGCCAGCAGTTTCACTGTTCTCTCCTCTGGAATCACCATATATTTT.

V is TRBV4-1 and J is TRBJ2-3; 15 bases are a match to TRBD2. Germline V lookup: CDR1 MGHRA, CDR2 YSYEKL. The J segment lost 6 bases and the V segment lost 3 bases, leaving 4 bases of the junction unmatched. There are 16 residues in the CDR3. The CDR3 is CASSQGLAGGGDTQYF. Here the CDR3 DNA reads TGCGCCAGCAGCCAGGGACTAGCGGGAGGAGGGGATACGCAGTATTTT.

This clonotype was recorded a few times. The chain couples TRBV19 to TRBJ1-4; D is unclear. Germline CDR1 reads LNHDA; CDR2 reads SQIVND (reference sequence). V lost 1 base and J 8 bases, leaving 14 bases between the germline ends. This CDR3 spans 15 amino acids. The CDR3 reads CASSIVLTSGEKLFF. DNA for the CDR3: TGTGCCAGTAGTATAGTATTAACGTCGGGGGAAAAACTGTTTTTT.

As concerns this clonotype: A junction end diverges from the germline sequence, so it may reflect a read error. The chain is built from TRBV28 and TRBJ1-2; 7 bases are a match to TRBD1. CDR1 is MDHEN and CDR2 is SYDVKM in the germline V gene. This CDR3 has 15 residues. The chain's CDR3 is CASSFQGVNNYGHTF. CDR3 nucleotide sequence: TGTGCCAGCAGTTTCCAGGGGGTTAATAACTATGGCCACACCTTC.

This clonotype showed up just a few times. This chain links TRBV28 with TRBJ1-5; D ambiguous. V was shortened by 5 bases and J by 6 bases, with 11 bases between the two germline ends. CDR3 length: 13 amino acids. The germline CDR1 and CDR2 sequences are MDHEN and SYDVKM. This CDR3 reads CASSVRTFQPQHF. The CDR3, as DNA: TGTGCCAGCAGTGTAAGAACTTTTCAGCCCCAGCATTTT. Drawing the rest from reference TRBV28 and TRBJ1-5, the complete variable domain is DVKVTQSSRYLVKRTGEKVFLECVQDMDHENMFWYRQDPGLGLRLIYFSYDVKMKEKGDIPEGYSVSREKKERFSLILESASTNQTSMYLCASSVRTFQPQHFGDGTRLSIL.

This clonotype was seen more than once but under ten times. The chain recombines TRBV6-2 or TRBV6-3 with TRBJ2-7; 11 positions match TRBD1. Germline assignment: CDR1 MNHEY and CDR2 SVGEGT. With 6 bases clipped from V and 1 base from J, the junction kept 8 bases outside the gene matches. The CDR3 sequence is 16 residues long. CDR3 in amino acids: CASRPRDRGVSYEQYF. As DNA, the CDR3 is TGTGCCAGCAGACCAAGGGACAGGGGGGTTTCCTACGAGCAGTACTTC.

This clonotype was seen ten or more times. The V gene is TRBV12-3 or TRBV12-4, the J gene TRBJ1-1; no reliable D call. Trimming shortened V by 7 bases and J by 1 base, and 16 bases separated the two germline ends. The CDR3 consists of 15 residues. The DNA for the CDR3 is TGTGCCAGCAACGGGCGGGGAGGGTCGAACACTGAAGCTTTCTTT. Its translation is CASNGRGGSNTEAFF.

V and J are TRBV29-1 and TRBJ1-2; D call uncertain. V dropped 4 bases and J dropped 3 bases, with 18 bases sitting between them. The CDR3 length is 15 residues. Germline V gene lookup returns CDR1 SQVTM and CDR2 ANQGSEA. The CDR3 DNA reads TGCAGCGTTGGGCTTTCCCCTTCTGCCCACTATGGCTACACCTTC. Translating it yields CSVGLSPSAHYGYTF.

This clonotype turned up a few times. The chain carries TRBV5-5 and TRBJ1-2; D is ambiguous. With 3 bases removed from V and 5 bases from J, the gap between germline ends came to 11 bases. Germline V CDR1 and CDR2: SGHKS, YYEKEE (reference sequence). The CDR3 extends over 13 amino acids. The CDR3 sequence is CASSYGQLYGYTF. Written as DNA, the CDR3 is TGTGCCAGCAGCTACGGCCAACTTTATGGCTACACCTTC.

The gene calls are TRBV4-3 and TRBJ1-2; the D is unclear. The CDR3 is 17 residues long. Trimming took 0 bases from V and 0 from J, leaving 14 bases between them. Germline CDR1 is LGHNA and CDR2 is YSLEER. In DNA, the CDR3 is TGCGCCAGCAGCCAAGATTATGCTCGGAACACTAACTATGGCTACACCTTC. It specifies CASSQDYARNTNYGYTF.

This clonotype has at least ten counts. The rearrangement links TRBV7-2 to TRBJ1-1; D remains ambiguous. Trimming shortened V by 5 bases and J by 3 bases, and 4 bases separated the two germline ends. CDR3 size: 11 residues. From germline, CDR1 is SGHTA and CDR2 FQGNSA. The CDR3 region is CASSHYTEAFF. DNA of the CDR3: TGTGCCAGCAGCCACTACACTGAAGCTTTCTTT.

A few counts support this clonotype. V usage is TRBV10-3 and J usage is TRBJ2-7; 11 bases map to TRBD1. Germline loops: CDR1 ENHRY, CDR2 SYGVKD. CDR3 length: 16 amino acids. Trimming at V came to 4 bases and at J to 5 bases, leaving 10 bases not matched to a gene. The CDR3 region is CAISVKGDRGDNEQYF. In DNA form, the CDR3 reads TGTGCCATCAGTGTAAAAGGGGACAGGGGGGACAACGAGCAGTACTTC.

V is TRBV7-2 and J is TRBJ1-2; maybe TRBD1 (6 bases). This CDR3 region has 15 residues. The germline CDR1 and CDR2 sequences are SGHTA and FQGNSA. V lost 4 bases to trimming and J lost 7 bases, with 19 bases between them. This CDR3 reads CASSSGMTGPPGYTF. The CDR3, as DNA: TGTGCCAGCAGCTCCGGGATGACAGGCCCTCCTGGCTACACCTTC. The complete variable domain, with remaining parts taken from reference TRBV7-2 and TRBJ1-2, reads GAGVSQSPSNKVTEKGKDVELRCDPISGHTALYWYRQSLGQGLEFLIYFQGNSAPDKSGLPSDRFSAERTGGSVSTLTIQRTQQEDSAVYLCASSSGMTGPPGYTFGSGTRLTVV.